Below, 21 T cell receptor beta chains from the same sample are listed, as sequenced in a study of cytomegalovirus exposure and HLA in healthy donors. PCR amplification relied on 60 Vbeta primers (plus 13 Jbeta primers). Produced via immunoSEQ multiplex PCR; TCRdb's table is partial and in-frame only. Of roughly 110,000 clones detected, 75% appear once; the ten largest clones hold approximately 2.6%. Sequencing was done on a sample of PBMCs. The receptor source for this set is a male donor in good health and CMV-seropositive.

The gene calls are TRBV7-8 and TRBJ2-5; 8 bases align to TRBD1. The CDR3 totals 18 residues. The V gene end was trimmed by 4 bases and the J gene end by 5 bases; junction bases not matched to a gene: 18. The V gene's germline CDR1 is SGHVS and CDR2 FQNEAQ. The CDR3 sequence: CASSSPLFRQGMWETQYF. The CDR3 DNA sequence: TGTGCCAGCAGCTCCCCCCTCTTTCGACAGGGGATGTGGGAGACCCAGTACTTC.

The chain couples TRBV7-2 to TRBJ1-2; 9 bases fit TRBD1. The germline V gene has CDR1 SGHTA and CDR2 FQGNSA. The trim removed 4 bases at V and 4 bases at J, leaving 16 bases unmatched. The CDR3 is made up of 18 amino acids. The DNA of the CDR3 is TGTGCCAGCAGCTGGGTAGGGACAGGGCCAATAAGTAGCTATGGCTACACCTTC. Translated, it gives CASSWVGTGPISSYGYTF.

The J gene is TRBJ2-1, the V gene TRBV4-2; the match to TRBD2 covers 13 bases. This CDR3 spans 17 amino acids. CDR1 LGHNA and CDR2 YNFKEQ come from the germline V gene. Trimming removed 6 bases from V and 8 bases from J; junction bases left unmatched: 13. CDR3 in amino acids: CASRLSSGTSGKDEQFF. DNA for the CDR3: TGTGCCAGCAGACTTTCTTCCGGGACTAGCGGGAAGGATGAGCAGTTCTTC.

V is TRBV29-1 and J is TRBJ1-2, with 8 bases aligning to TRBD1. The germline CDR1 and CDR2 sequences are SQVTM and ANQGSEA. V shed 6 bases, J shed 7 bases, and the junction held 7 bases outside the gene matches. The CDR3 is 12 amino acids. DNA for the CDR3: TGCAGCGTCGCTAAACAGGGGGGTGGCTACACCTTC. This gives the protein CSVAKQGGGYTF.

This chain links TRBV28 with TRBJ2-7, with 7 bases lining up with TRBD1. Germline V gene lookup returns CDR1 MDHEN and CDR2 SYDVKM. CDR3 size: 17 residues. V lost 5 bases and J lost 2; bases outside the gene matches: 15. The CDR3, as DNA: TGTGCCAGCAGTCCTTTCTTGGGACAGTCTCTACCCTACGAGCAGTACTTC. Its protein product is CASSPFLGQSLPYEQYF.

The V call is TRBV21-1, the J call TRBJ1-4; the listed D gene, TRBD1, was not tested against the DNA. TRBV21-1 is reported as a pseudogene. The length of the CDR3 is 16 residues. The CDR3 is CASSTTTRRRNEKLFF. The CDR3 region has the DNA TGTGCCAGCAGCACGACAACTCGGCGCCGTAATGAAAAACTGTTTTTT.

There are a few counts of this clone. The chain carries TRBV7-2 and TRBJ2-7, with D tentatively TRBD1 (6 bases). V was shortened by 4 bases and J by 6 bases, with 16 bases between the two germline ends. The germline CDR1 and CDR2 sequences are SGHTA and FQGNSA. The CDR3 totals 14 residues. The CDR3 sequence: CASSSETGLREQYF. In DNA form, the CDR3 reads TGTGCCAGCAGCTCGGAAACAGGGCTCCGCGAGCAGTACTTC.

The chain is built from TRBV29-1 and TRBJ2-7, with TRBD1 matching over 8 bases. Per the germline V gene, CDR1 is SQVTM and CDR2 is ANQGSEA. The CDR3 covers 12 residues. Trimming cost V 7 bases and J 1 base; bases outside gene matches: 3. The CDR3 bases are TGCAGCGCCGGACAGGGATCCTACGAGCAGTACTTC. Translated, it gives CSAGQGSYEQYF.

As DNA, the CDR3 is TGTGCCACCAGCAGGGCCGTACCCGGGGAGCTGTTTTTT. This sequence encodes CATSRAVPGELFF. This sequence joins TRBV15 and TRBJ2-2, with D unclear. Germline V lookup: CDR1 LNHNV, CDR2 YYDKDF (reference sequence). The CDR3 length is 13 residues. V lost 3 bases and J lost 6, with 8 bases in between.

This sequence joins TRBV28 and TRBJ1-2, with D perhaps TRBD1 (5 bases). The CDR3 is 15 residues long. Trimming pared 9 bases from V and 3 bases from J, leaving 20 bases between. CDR1 and CDR2 (germline): MDHEN, SYDVKM. The CDR3 sequence: CASTSSGAGYYGYTF. The CDR3 nucleotides read TGTGCCAGTACTTCCTCTGGGGCAGGCTACTATGGCTACACCTTC.

This rearrangement joins TRBV5-1 to TRBJ2-7, with D maybe TRBD2 (7 bases). This CDR3 has 15 amino acids. The germline V gene has CDR1 SGHRS and CDR2 YFSETQ. The V gene lost 0 bases and the J gene lost 7 bases, with 17 bases spanning the gap. The CDR3 region is CASSLVAGASGEQYF. The CDR3 region has the DNA TGCGCCAGCAGCTTGGTTGCGGGGGCTAGTGGGGAGCAGTACTTC.

The chain uses TRBV7-2 and TRBJ2-6; D gene ambiguous. The CDR3 runs to 15 residues. The germline gives CDR1 SGHTA, CDR2 FQGNSA. The V gene lost 1 base and the J gene lost 2 bases, with 6 bases spanning the gap. In DNA form, the CDR3 reads TGTGCCAGCAGCTTAGGGCTCCCTGGGGCCAACGTCCTGACTTTC. This gives the protein CASSLGLPGANVLTF.

This chain connects TRBV7-6 to TRBJ1-5; D call uncertain. Trimming removed 0 bases at V and 4 bases at J, with 10 bases between. The germline V gene encodes CDR1 SGHVS and CDR2 FNYEAQ. This CDR3 region has 15 residues. The CDR3 region is CASSLARGLNQPQHF. For the CDR3, the DNA is TGTGCCAGCAGCTTAGCGCGTGGGCTGAATCAGCCCCAGCATTTT.

The V call is TRBV9, the J call TRBJ2-7; a weak D match, TRBD2 (6 bases). V dropped 0 bases and J dropped 6 bases, with 19 bases sitting between them. This CDR3 spans 16 amino acids. The germline gives CDR1 SGDLS, CDR2 YYNGEE. This CDR3 reads CASSVGLRSKEGEQYF. The CDR3 nucleotides read TGTGCCAGCAGCGTAGGCCTGAGGTCCAAGGAGGGCGAGCAGTACTTC.

The genes are TRBV27 and TRBJ1-6, with TRBD1 as a possible D gene (6 bases). The V end was cut by 2 bases, the J end by 7 bases, with 15 bases between. The CDR3 has 16 amino acids. Germline CDR1 MNHEY, CDR2 SMNVEV (reference sequence). The CDR3 DNA sequence: TGTGCCAGCAGTTTAGCGTTCCGGCAGGGGAATTCACCCCTCCACTTT. This translates into CASSLAFRQGNSPLHF.

J is TRBJ1-2 and V is TRBV11-2; no clear D. With 2 bases removed from V and 4 bases from J, the gap between germline ends came to 17 bases. CDR1 SGHAT and CDR2 FQNNGV come from the germline V gene. CDR3 length: 16 residues. The CDR3 DNA sequence: TGTGCCAGCAGCTTAAGGATTATGCCGGGAGGCTATGGCTACACCTTC. This gives the protein CASSLRIMPGGYGYTF. The variable domain in full, completed from reference TRBV11-2 and TRBJ1-2, reads EAGVAQSPRYKIIEKRQSVAFWCNPISGHATLYWYQQILGQGPKLLIQFQNNGVVDDSQLPKDRFSAERLKGVDSTLKIQPAKLEDSAVYLCASSLRIMPGGYGYTFGSGTRLTVV.

The table lists this clone with a few counts. The V and J genes are TRBV6-1 and TRBJ2-7; D is undetermined. The V and J ends lost 10 bases and 2 bases respectively, with 9 bases between them. The CDR3 runs 11 residues. The germline CDR1 and CDR2 sequences are MNHNS and SASEGT. CDR3 sequence: CAMQAAYEQYF. In nucleotides, the CDR3 is TGTGCCATGCAGGCTGCCTACGAGCAGTACTTC.

The sample holds a few counts of this clone. The J gene is TRBJ2-5, the V gene TRBV6-1; TRBD2 matches at 11 bases. The germline V gene encodes CDR1 MNHNS and CDR2 SASEGT. The CDR3 is 17 residues long. V lost 3 bases to trimming and J lost 4 bases; unmatched junction nucleotides: 10. Here the CDR3 DNA reads TGTGCCAGCAGTGATCGACTAGCGGGATCGGCGGGAGAGACCCAGTACTTC. As protein: CASSDRLAGSAGETQYF.

The V and J genes are TRBV6-5 and TRBJ2-7, with 8 bases aligning to TRBD1. Germline lookup yields CDR1 MNHEY and CDR2 SVGAGI. V lost 6 bases to trimming and J lost 4 bases; unmatched junction nucleotides: 8. The CDR3 is made up of 14 amino acids. CDR3 DNA: TGTGCCAGCAGCGCGACAGGGGAAGGTTACGAGCAGTACTTC. It encodes CASSATGEGYEQYF.

Only a few counts were recorded for this clone. The chain recombines TRBV4-3 with TRBJ2-3; TRBD2 matches at 7 bases. CDR3 length: 14 amino acids. Per germline, CDR1 LGHNA and CDR2 YSLEER. The J segment lost 4 bases and the V segment lost 5 bases, leaving 6 bases of the junction unmatched. In DNA form, the CDR3 reads TGCGCCAGCAGCTTCGGACTAGGTCCAGATACGCAGTATTTT. This gives the protein CASSFGLGPDTQYF.

J is TRBJ1-5 and V is TRBV4-1, with a tentative D call TRBD1 (5 bases). The CDR3 extends over 16 amino acids. Germline values: CDR1 MGHRA, CDR2 YSYEKL. Trimming left V 4 bases short and J 3 bases short, with 16 bases between. In nucleotides, the CDR3 is TGCGCCAGCAGCCTGCGATACGGAGGGGACAATCAGCCCCAGCATTTT. Protein: CASSLRYGGDNQPQHF.